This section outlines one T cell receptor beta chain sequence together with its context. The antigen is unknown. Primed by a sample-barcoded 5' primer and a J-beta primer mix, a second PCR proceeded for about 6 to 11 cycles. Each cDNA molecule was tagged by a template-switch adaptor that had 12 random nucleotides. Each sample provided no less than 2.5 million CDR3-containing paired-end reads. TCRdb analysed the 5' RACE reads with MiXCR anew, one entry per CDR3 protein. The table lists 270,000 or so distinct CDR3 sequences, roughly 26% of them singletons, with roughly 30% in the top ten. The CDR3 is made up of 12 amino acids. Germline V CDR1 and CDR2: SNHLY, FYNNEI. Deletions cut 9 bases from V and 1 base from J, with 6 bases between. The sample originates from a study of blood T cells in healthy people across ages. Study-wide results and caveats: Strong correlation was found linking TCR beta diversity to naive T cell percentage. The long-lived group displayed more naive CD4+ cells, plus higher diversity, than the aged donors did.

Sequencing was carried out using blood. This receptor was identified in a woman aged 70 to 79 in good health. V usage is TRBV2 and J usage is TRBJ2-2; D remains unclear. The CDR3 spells CASGGNTGELFF. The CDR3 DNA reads TGTGCCAGTGGCGGGAACACCGGGGAGCTGTTTTTT.